What follows describes a single T cell receptor (beta chain). The sample holds many counts of this clonotype. No cognate antigen has been identified for it. One base away there is no much larger clone; base qualities are not given. To demonstrate the VDJtools post-analysis software, TCR beta repertoires were profiled from the peripheral blood of roughly 14 young patients with multiple sclerosis. The multiple sclerosis patients were children and adolescents ranging in age from roughly 6 to 15 years. V ends up 6 bases short and J 4 bases short, with an unmatched junction base count of 4. CDR1 and CDR2, looked up from the germline V gene, are MNHEY and SVGEGT. The CDR3 has 15 amino acids, counting the end cysteine and phenylalanine. The only DNA kept is the CDR3, 45 bases in frame from the first base. The library was generated by PCR. The sequencer was an Illumina HiSeq 2500. To reduce PCR and sequencing biases, unique molecular identifiers were built into the TCR beta cDNA libraries. Approximately 500,000 cDNA molecules were obtained for every 1 to 10 million input T cells, so each molecule roughly corresponded to one T cell. The patient libraries were prepared and sequenced using the same protocol as the earlier healthy control dataset. Samples belonging to the same batch were prepared together, multiplexed and sequenced on a shared HiSeq lane. In the authors' own workflow: Raw barcoded reads were processed with MIGEC, and single-read molecular identifier groups were discarded before consensus assembly and CDR3 extraction. Clonotype tables were post-analysed with VDJtools, normalizing diversity by down-sampling all datasets to the smallest sample size. In repertoire overlap clustering, CDR3 amino acid sequences, but not nucleotide sequences, were matched to correct batch-related cross-sample contamination. The public sequencing data were trimmed at Q25 with fastp and processed into clonotypes with MiXCR by TCRdb, which kept only in-frame beta chains. Every distinct CDR3 protein forms one entry, paired with its most common genes and DNA. For this entry, the V and J calls and clone size follow TCRdb and not the study's own pipeline. The sample data list under 200,000 distinct CDR3 sequences, and roughly 28% of these were observed just once. The ten largest clones capture 3% to 3.5% of the sample.

This sample stems from a study of post-analysis software for immune sequencing data (dated by TCRdb to about 2015). Some background on the complete study: The recorded disease courses included relapsing-remitting, secondary progressive and progressive-relapsing multiple sclerosis, and some patients had no subtype annotation. Patient repertoires were compared against roughly 12 previously published healthy control repertoires from donors aged about 6 to 26 years. A subset of samples was prepared in parallel using single-end sample barcoding, then pooled and co-amplified after Illumina adapter ligation.

Summary of the overall study and its limitations: A handful of TRBV segments, including TRBV5-6, TRBV5-1 and TRBV20-1, were significantly more frequent in patients than controls. Direct clustering with F measure showed strong co-clustering of samples prepared in the same batch, prompting a batch-effect correction. Normalized Chao1 diversity was significantly lower in multiple sclerosis patients than controls, suggesting substantial peripheral T-cell clonal expansion. The control group was slightly older than the multiple sclerosis patient group.

This receptor was identified in a girl between 2 and 17 years old with multiple sclerosis. The sequencing sample was made of blood. Rearrangement joined TRBV6-2 or TRBV6-3 to TRBJ2-7; TRBD2 aligns with 15 central bases. The DNA sequence is given as TGTGCCAGCAGAGGTGGACTAGCGGGAGGGTACGAGCAGTACTTC. The encoded protein is CASRGGLAGGYEQYF.